This TCR beta chain was recorded in a study of T cells in Graves' hyperthyroidism and ophthalmopathy. The overall study: Staff took peripheral blood when the initial diagnosis was made, before any treatment began. Findings of the study overall: Before onset, by a median of approximately 5.9 months, the model predicted ophthalmopathy.

To note about this clonotype: Its specificity is not known.

From RNA transcripts, TCR beta CDR3 regions were amplified. A first-round RT-PCR of the TCR CDR3 used the HTBI primer set. Each CDR3 protein gets one entry after TCRdb re-called the multiplex PCR reads with MiXCR. The repertoire holds approximately 870,000 distinct CDR3 sequences, about two fifths seen once, with 7.5% to 9.5% in the top ten. This CDR3 spans 17 amino acids. The ends were cut back, 1 base at V and 0 bases at J, with 13 bases in the middle. Germline values: CDR1 SGHTA, CDR2 FQGNSA. The chain is built from TRBV7-2 and TRBJ1-3, with TRBD1 as a possible D gene (5 bases). The sequence was obtained from a man aged 18-30 years with Graves' hyperthyroidism. The sample consisted of blood. The CDR3 loop reads CASSLVGAPSSGNTIYF. The CDR3 DNA reads as TGTGCCAGCAGCTTAGTTGGGGCTCCAAGCTCTGGAAACACCATATATTTT.